The 17 T cell receptor beta chains below were found in one sample sequenced in a study of cytotoxic CD8 clonotypes in ibrutinib-treated CLL. The assay was immunoSEQ multiplex PCR, and TCRdb's table has in-frame clones only and misses some. The sample carries over 120,000 clones, 75% to 85% recorded once. This sample comprised PBMCs, obtained after 12 months of ibrutinib treatment. The receptors originated from a human donor with chronic lymphocytic leukemia.

This clone occurred a few times. This sequence joins TRBV2 and TRBJ2-1, with TRBD2 identical over 7 bases. J lost 7 bases, V lost 4 bases, and 4 bases had no gene match. The germline V gene encodes CDR1 SNHLY and CDR2 FYNNEI. This CDR3 has 13 residues. The CDR3 spells CASSGEGQNEQFF. As DNA, the CDR3 is TGTGCCAGCAGTGGGGAGGGCCAGAATGAGCAGTTCTTC.

This clone turned up a few times. This chain connects TRBV6-5 to TRBJ2-1; D is perhaps TRBD2 (5 bases). Looked up from germline, CDR1 is MNHEY and CDR2 is SVGAGI. V lost 10 bases to trimming and J lost 8 bases, with 21 bases between them. The length of the CDR3 is 14 residues. The CDR3 DNA is TGTGCCACCAACCCAAAGAACTGGCGGGATGAGCAGTTCTTC. It specifies CATNPKNWRDEQFF.

J is TRBJ1-3 and V is TRBV4-3; D unresolved. Germline CDR1 LGHNA, CDR2 YSLEER. CDR3 length: 15 amino acids. V dropped 1 base and J dropped 1 base, with 8 bases sitting between them. DNA of the CDR3: TGCGCCAGCAGCCAAGGGGAGGGATCTGGAAACACCATATATTTT. Protein product: CASSQGEGSGNTIYF.

This rearrangement joins TRBV14 to TRBJ1-4; no reliable D call. CDR3 length equals 17 residues. Germline lookup yields CDR1 SGHDN and CDR2 FVKESK. Trimming cost V 3 bases and J 0 bases, with 14 bases left between them. CDR3 protein: CASSHTAYSATNEKLFF. The CDR3 DNA sequence: TGTGCCAGCAGCCACACAGCCTACAGCGCAACTAATGAAAAACTGTTTTTT.

The V and J genes are TRBV12-5 and TRBJ2-3; 14 nucleotides align to TRBD2. V shed 2 bases, J shed 1 base, and the junction held 8 bases outside the gene matches. From germline, CDR1 is LGHNT and CDR2 FRNRAP. This CDR3 is 19 amino acids long. CDR3 loop: CASGLRLAGGPGGTDTQYF. CDR3 bases: TGTGCTAGTGGTTTGCGACTAGCGGGAGGGCCCGGGGGCACAGATACGCAGTATTTT.

V and J are TRBV15 and TRBJ2-3; 7 positions match TRBD2. Germline CDR1 is LNHNV and CDR2 is YYDKDF (reference sequence). Trimming at V came to 1 base and at J to 7 bases, leaving 14 bases not matched to a gene. CDR3 size: 17 residues. CDR3 loop: CATSRGSPAGSGNTQYF. The CDR3 DNA sequence: TGTGCCACCAGCAGAGGATCCCCAGCGGGATCTGGTAATACGCAGTATTTT.

The chain recombines TRBV29-1 with TRBJ2-7; 12 bases line up with TRBD2. This CDR3 spans 14 amino acids. V shed 5 bases and J 0 bases; nucleotides not matched to a gene: 2. Germline lookup yields CDR1 SQVTM and CDR2 ANQGSEA. The chain's CDR3 is CSVRLAGVSYEQYF. Written as DNA, the CDR3 is TGCAGCGTTCGACTAGCGGGAGTCTCCTACGAGCAGTACTTC.

The V gene is TRBV25-1, the J gene TRBJ2-7, with no clear D. Trimming stripped 6 bases from V and 1 base from J, with 13 bases between. Germline CDR1 MGHDK, CDR2 SYGVNS. The CDR3 runs to 14 residues. The CDR3 DNA sequence: TGTGCCAGCAGCAGAGCTCTGGGTTCCTACGAGCAGTACTTC. It translates to CASSRALGSYEQYF.

The CDR3 is CATSRRQGDTGELFF. The CDR3 nucleotides read TGTGCCACCAGCAGACGCCAGGGCGACACCGGGGAGCTGTTTTTT. The chain is built from TRBV15 and TRBJ2-2; possible D gene TRBD1, 5 bases. The CDR3 spans 15 residues. The V end lost 2 bases, the J end lost 3 bases, and 10 bases lay between the germline ends. Germline V gives CDR1 LNHNV, CDR2 YYDKDF (reference sequence).

This clone turned up a few times. The chain joins TRBV7-2 to TRBJ1-3; D is ambiguous. V dropped 0 bases and J dropped 3 bases, with 9 bases sitting between them. The CDR3 totals 15 residues. Germline CDR1 is SGHTA and CDR2 is FQGNSA. CDR3 residues: CASSLAPPYGNTIYF. CDR3 sequence (DNA): TGTGCCAGCAGCTTAGCGCCCCCATATGGAAACACCATATATTTT.

This rearrangement joins TRBV28 to TRBJ1-2, with D maybe TRBD1 (5 bases). The germline V and J ends were trimmed by 8 bases and 0 bases, with 13 bases remaining between them. Germline V lookup: CDR1 MDHEN, CDR2 SYDVKM. The length of the CDR3 is 14 residues. The CDR3 sequence is CASATSTANYGYTF. DNA of the CDR3: TGTGCCAGCGCAACGTCGACAGCTAACTATGGCTACACCTTC.

This chain connects TRBV29-1 to TRBJ1-1; the D is unclear. The germline V gene encodes CDR1 SQVTM and CDR2 ANQGSEA. The length of the CDR3 is 10 residues. CDR3 sequence (DNA): TGCAGGTCGGACCCAAGTGAAGCTTTCTTT. Protein: CRSDPSEAFF.

The chain joins TRBV15 to TRBJ2-5; a weak D match, TRBD1 (6 bases). The V and J ends lost 2 bases and 4 bases respectively, with 17 bases between them. CDR1 and CDR2 (germline): LNHNV, YYDKDF (reference sequence). The CDR3 extends over 16 amino acids. The CDR3 DNA is TGTGCCACCAGCAGAAGGGAAAGGGGGTGGGGAGAGACCCAGTACTTC. This gives the protein CATSRRERGWGETQYF.

This clone was seen a few times. The genes are TRBV28 and TRBJ2-7; D possibly corresponds to TRBD2 (6 bases). The CDR3 extends over 15 amino acids. The V end was cut by 6 bases, the J end by 4 bases, with 19 bases between. CDR1 is MDHEN and CDR2 is SYDVKM in the germline V gene. The CDR3 region has the DNA TGTGCCAGCAGGCCTAGACTAGTCCCCTTATACGAGCAGTACTTC. Translating gives CASRPRLVPLYEQYF.

The sample holds a few counts of this clone. The chain links TRBV28 to TRBJ2-1; D is unresolved. The CDR3 covers 12 residues. CDR1 is MDHEN and CDR2 is SYDVKM in the germline V gene. V was cut by 1 base and J by 7 bases, with 5 bases left in between. The DNA of the CDR3 is TGTGCCAGCAGTTTATCCGGTAATGAGCAGTTCTTC. Amino acid sequence: CASSLSGNEQFF.

This clone was observed a single time. This chain uses TRBV2 with TRBJ2-7; the D gene is possibly TRBD1 (5 bases). Trimming took 7 bases from V and 2 from J, leaving 18 bases between them. Germline CDR1 and CDR2: SNHLY and FYNNEI. The CDR3 sequence is 15 residues long. In DNA, the CDR3 is TGTGCCAGCAACAGAGCCCCCAGGGAAACCTACGAGCAGTACTTC. Translation: CASNRAPRETYEQYF.

This clone was seen a single time. V gene TRBV4-3 combines with J gene TRBJ2-5, with TRBD2 matching 11 bases. Per the germline V gene, CDR1 is LGHNA and CDR2 is YSLEER. Germline trimming cut 4 bases from V and 2 bases from J; bases unmatched to any gene: 12. CDR3 length: 18 amino acids. CDR3 in DNA: TGCGCCAGCAGCCGTAATACCGGGACTAGCGGCAGACAAGAGACCCAGTACTTC. Encoded protein: CASSRNTGTSGRQETQYF.